The 14 T cell receptor beta chains reported below all come from one sample, sequenced in a study of blood T cell repertoires in COVID-19. Assay used: immunoSEQ multiplex PCR; TCRdb lists only in-frame clones, some missing. The repertoire holds some 61,000 clones, with around 86% as singletons. The sample consisted of peripheral blood. These receptors all stem from a man aged 25-45 years with acute or convalescent COVID-19.

This chain uses TRBV9 with TRBJ2-2, with a tentative D call TRBD1 (5 bases). V dropped 0 bases and J dropped 1 base, with 7 bases sitting between them. This CDR3 is 15 amino acids long. Germline V gene lookup returns CDR1 SGDLS and CDR2 YYNGEE. For the CDR3, the DNA is TGTGCCAGCAGCGTAGGCAGGGTGAACACCGGGGAGCTGTTTTTT. This encodes CASSVGRVNTGELFF.

The CDR3 loop is CATSKWTGYEQYF. DNA for the CDR3: TGTGCCACCTCCAAGTGGACAGGCTACGAGCAGTACTTC. The chain is built from TRBV2 and TRBJ2-7, with TRBD1 matching 7 bases. The germline gives CDR1 SNHLY, CDR2 FYNNEI. This CDR3 has 13 amino acids. The J segment lost 3 bases and the V segment lost 10 bases, leaving 9 bases of the junction unmatched.

The rearrangement links TRBV6-5 to TRBJ2-1; 9 nucleotides match TRBD2. The V gene's germline CDR1 is MNHEY and CDR2 SVGAGI. CDR3 length: 15 amino acids. Unmatched junction bases numbered 12, after V lost 8 bases and J lost 7 bases. The CDR3 sequence: CASEVGTRGGNEQFF. As DNA, the CDR3 is TGTGCCAGCGAAGTAGGGACGCGGGGGGGAAATGAGCAGTTCTTC.

The chain carries TRBV27 and TRBJ2-7; TRBD1 matches 10 bases. Germline assignment: CDR1 MNHEY and CDR2 SMNVEV (reference sequence). The CDR3 is made up of 16 amino acids. The J segment lost 2 bases and the V segment lost 2 bases, leaving 6 bases of the junction unmatched. The CDR3 DNA sequence: TGTGCCAGCAGTTTAGAGGGGACAGGGGTTCCCTACGAGCAGTACTTC. Amino acids: CASSLEGTGVPYEQYF.

The gene calls are TRBV28 and TRBJ2-7; 10 bases line up with TRBD2. The CDR3 has 14 residues. The germline V gene encodes CDR1 MDHEN and CDR2 SYDVKM. The V and J ends lost 4 bases and 2 bases, in that order; junction bases with no gene match: 2. Here the CDR3 DNA reads TGTGCCAGCAGTTGGACTAGCGGAGCCTACGAGCAGTACTTC. This gives the protein CASSWTSGAYEQYF.

The genes are TRBV19 and TRBJ2-7; 7 bases match TRBD1. Germline values: CDR1 LNHDA, CDR2 SQIVND (reference sequence). There are 14 residues in the CDR3. V trimming: 7 bases; J trimming: 2 bases; junction bases outside the gene matches: 8. The CDR3 loop reads CASTPGQAPYEQYF. The CDR3 DNA sequence: TGTGCCAGTACCCCCGGACAGGCGCCCTACGAGCAGTACTTC. Complete variable domain (other parts from reference TRBV19 and TRBJ2-7): DGGITQSPKYLFRKEGQNVTLSCEQNLNHDAMYWYRQDPGQGLRLIYYSQIVNDFQKGDIAEGYSVSREKKESFPLTVTSAQKNPTAFYLCASTPGQAPYEQYFGPGTRLTVT.

The chain links TRBV9 to TRBJ2-7; D is perhaps TRBD1 or TRBD2 (9 bases each). Germline loops: CDR1 SGDLS, CDR2 YYNGEE. This CDR3 is 19 amino acids long. V lost 4 bases and J lost 8, with 34 bases in between. The CDR3 sequence is CASSRELQGAAGGPGKQYF. CDR3 DNA sequence: TGTGCCAGCAGCCGAGAGTTACAGGGGGCAGCGGGAGGCCCGGGTAAGCAGTACTTC.

The CDR3 DNA reads TGTGCCAGCAGTGTGACAGGGGAAGAGACCCAGTACTTC. Translating gives CASSVTGEETQYF. The V call is TRBV28, the J call TRBJ2-5, with TRBD1 identical over 8 bases. The CDR3 runs to 13 residues. The V gene's germline CDR1 is MDHEN and CDR2 SYDVKM. V lost 5 bases, J lost 3 bases, and 2 bases stayed unmatched.

The chain is built from TRBV27 and TRBJ1-1, with 7 bases lining up with TRBD1. V was clipped by 2 bases and J by 5 bases; unmatched bases: 11. This CDR3 is 16 amino acids long. Germline values: CDR1 MNHEY, CDR2 SMNVEV (reference sequence). Written as DNA, the CDR3 is TGTGCCAGCAGTTTACTGCTGCCGACAGGGTGGACTGAAGCTTTCTTT. Translating gives CASSLLLPTGWTEAFF.

This clone was observed a single time. V is TRBV14 and J is TRBJ1-5, with D possibly TRBD1 on 5 matching bases. The CDR3 length is 17 residues. Germline assignment: CDR1 SGHDN and CDR2 FVKESK. Trimming stripped 0 bases from V and 3 bases from J, with 15 bases between. The CDR3 sequence is CASSQEGTGGYNQPQHF. Written as DNA, the CDR3 is TGTGCCAGCAGCCAAGAAGGGACGGGGGGTTACAATCAGCCCCAGCATTTT.

The chain is built from TRBV19 and TRBJ2-2; 10 bases are shared with TRBD2. The germline V gene encodes CDR1 LNHDA and CDR2 SQIVND (reference sequence). V was pared by 2 bases and J by 7 bases, with 7 bases of the junction left unmatched. This CDR3 has 16 amino acids. In DNA form, the CDR3 reads TGTGCCAGTAGTATAATAGCGGGAGGAAGAGTCGGGGAGCTGTTTTTT. Translating it yields CASSIIAGGRVGELFF. The full variable domain, with the rest looked up from reference TRBV19 and TRBJ2-2, is DGGITQSPKYLFRKEGQNVTLSCEQNLNHDAMYWYRQDPGQGLRLIYYSQIVNDFQKGDIAEGYSVSREKKESFPLTVTSAQKNPTAFYLCASSIIAGGRVGELFFGEGSRLTVL.

The chain combines TRBV27 with TRBJ2-6; no firm D call. The germline gives CDR1 MNHEY, CDR2 SMNVEV (reference sequence). CDR3 length equals 14 residues. Trimming pared 3 bases from V and 1 base from J, leaving 4 bases between. DNA of the CDR3: TGTGCCAGCAGTTTCCTTTCTGGGGCCAACGTCCTGACTTTC. Translation gives CASSFLSGANVLTF.

A single count supports this clone. This chain connects TRBV19 to TRBJ2-1, with D possibly TRBD1 on 7 matching bases. The germline V gene encodes CDR1 LNHDA and CDR2 SQIVND (reference sequence). V lost 7 bases to trimming and J lost 7 bases, with 17 bases between them. The CDR3 is made up of 14 amino acids. In DNA, the CDR3 is TGTGCCAGTACCACGGGGGACAGCCGAAATGAGCAGTTCTTC. Translation: CASTTGDSRNEQFF. Drawing the rest from reference TRBV19 and TRBJ2-1, the complete variable domain is DGGITQSPKYLFRKEGQNVTLSCEQNLNHDAMYWYRQDPGQGLRLIYYSQIVNDFQKGDIAEGYSVSREKKESFPLTVTSAQKNPTAFYLCASTTGDSRNEQFFGPGTRLTVL.

This sequence joins TRBV30 and TRBJ2-7; 8 nucleotides align to TRBD1. There are 15 residues in the CDR3. CDR1 and CDR2 from the germline V gene are GTSNPN and SVGIG (reference sequence). J gave up 6 bases and V 3 bases, and 13 bases lay outside the gene matches. The DNA of the CDR3 is TGTGCCTGGAGCCCGGGACAGGCCTGGTCTAGCGAGCAGTACTTC. Residues: CAWSPGQAWSSEQYF.